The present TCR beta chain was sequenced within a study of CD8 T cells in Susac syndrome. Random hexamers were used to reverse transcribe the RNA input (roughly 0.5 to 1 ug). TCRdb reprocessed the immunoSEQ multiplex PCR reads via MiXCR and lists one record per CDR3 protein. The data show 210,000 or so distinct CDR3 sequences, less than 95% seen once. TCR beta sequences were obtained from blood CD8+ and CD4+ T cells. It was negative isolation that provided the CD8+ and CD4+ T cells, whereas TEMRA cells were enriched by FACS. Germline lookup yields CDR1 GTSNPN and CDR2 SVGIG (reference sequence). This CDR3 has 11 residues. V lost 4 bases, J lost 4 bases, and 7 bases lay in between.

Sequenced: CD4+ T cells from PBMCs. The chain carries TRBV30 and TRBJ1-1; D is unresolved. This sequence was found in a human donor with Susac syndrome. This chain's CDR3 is CAWTGSTEAFF. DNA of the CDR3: TGTGCCTGGACTGGCAGCACTGAAGCTTTCTTT. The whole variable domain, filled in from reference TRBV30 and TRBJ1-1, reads SQTIHQWPATLVQPVGSPLSLECTVEGTSNPNLYWYRQAAGRGLQLLFYSVGIGQISSEVPQNLSASRPQDRQFILSSKKLLLSDSGFYLCAWTGSTEAFFGQGTRLTVV.